The next 17 T cell receptor delta chains were all read from a single sample in a study of gamma-delta T cells after stem cell transplantation. TCRdb applied CATT to the RT-PCR reads for clone calling. This sample has some 1,300 delta-chain clones, with approximately 15% found just once. The sample was gamma-delta T cells. These receptors all come from a human donor. It is not recorded whose cells these are; they may come from a transplant donor.

As regards this clone: A far larger clone is just one base off, so this is likely a read error. The rearrangement links TRDV2 to TRDJ1, with 11 bases matching TRDD3. Germline values: CDR1 GEAIGNYY, CDR2 EKD. The CDR3 is 19 amino acids. The trim removed 0 bases at V and 3 bases at J, leaving 14 bases unmatched. In DNA form, the CDR3 reads TGTGCCTGTGACACCGGGGCCCAACACTGGGGGATAAGGTCCGATAAACTCATCTTT. Its protein product is CACDTGAQHWGIRSDKLIF.

This clone was detected a few times. The rearrangement links TRDV2 to TRDJ1, with TRDD3 identical over 7 bases. This CDR3 comprises 17 residues. With V trimmed by 1 base and J by 7 bases, 17 bases remained unmatched. Germline-derived CDR1 and CDR2 are GEAIGNYY and EKD. CDR3 coding DNA: TGTGCCTGTGACACGTTAGTACTGGGGACATACGTCGGTAAACTCATCTTT. Its translation: CACDTLVLGTYVGKLIF.

This clone was observed a handful of times. Other DNA sequences from this sample encode an identical CDR3 as well. CDR3 protein: CACDTVRGLVRPTDKLIF. In DNA form, the CDR3 reads TGTGCCTGTGACACCGTACGGGGATTGGTACGCCCCACCGATAAACTCATCTTT. The chain combines TRDV2 with TRDJ1, with D possibly TRDD3 on 6 matching bases. Germline V gene sequence: CDR1 GEAIGNYY, CDR2 EKD. Trimming pared 0 bases from V and 1 base from J, leaving 20 bases between. The CDR3 extends over 18 amino acids.

This clone was observed a few times. A read error may be the cause here, since a much bigger clone is one base away. The sample contains more than one DNA sequence encoding this CDR3. The chain joins TRDV2 to TRDJ1; weak D call: TRDD3 (5 bases). Trimming removed 0 bases from V and 5 bases from J, with 12 bases in between. Germline V gene data show CDR1 as GEAIGNYY and CDR2 as EKD. CDR3 length: 14 amino acids. The CDR3 is CACDTVGKGDKLIF. The CDR3 coding sequence is TGTGCCTGTGACACCGTGGGGAAAGGAGATAAACTCATCTTT.

This clone was counted a few times. CDR3 protein: CACDLLPIRTYTDKLIF. DNA of the CDR3: TGTGCCTGTGACCTCCTTCCTATAAGGACGTACACCGATAAACTCATCTTT. The J gene is TRDJ1, the V gene TRDV2; TRDD2 matches at 8 bases. The germline V gene has CDR1 GEAIGNYY and CDR2 EKD. CDR3 length: 17 residues. V shed 3 bases, J shed 0 bases, and the junction held 11 bases outside the gene matches.

This clone has just a few counts. This chain uses TRDV2 with TRDJ1; 12 bases align to TRDD3. The CDR3 contains 18 residues. Germline CDR1 and CDR2: GEAIGNYY and EKD. Losses at the gene ends were 3 bases for V and 0 bases for J; bases not matched to a gene: 10. The CDR3 region is CACDRLGTGGYYTDKLIF. For the CDR3, the DNA is TGTGCCTGTGACCGTTTAGGGACTGGGGGATACTACACCGATAAACTCATCTTT.

With regard to this clone: A much larger clonotype is one base distant, so this may be a read error. This specimen includes other DNA sequences encoding the same CDR3. The rearrangement uses TRDV2 and TRDJ1; D gene unclear. The V gene lost 3 bases and the J gene lost 0 bases, with 19 bases spanning the gap. The CDR3 spans 17 residues. Germline V lookup: CDR1 GEAIGNYY, CDR2 EKD. CDR3 in DNA: TGTGCCTGTGACGCTCTTACTGACACGTACTACACCGATAAACTCATCTTT. Protein product: CACDALTDTYYTDKLIF.

To note about this clone: This probably arose from a read error, given a far larger clone one base away. This sample also contains other DNA sequences that code for the same CDR3. The chain joins TRDV2 to TRDJ1, with TRDD3 identical over 8 bases. This CDR3 region has 18 residues. CDR1 is GEAIGNYY, CDR2 EKD, per germline. This chain's CDR3 is CACDTLSTGGPDTDKLIF. The CDR3 region has the DNA TGTGCCTGCGACACCCTTAGTACTGGGGGCCCCGACACCGATAAACTCATCTTT.

The chain has TRDV2 and TRDJ1, with 13 bases that match TRDD3. Per the germline V gene, CDR1 is GEAIGNYY and CDR2 is EKD. The CDR3 length is 14 residues. Trimming removed 5 bases from V and 10 bases from J; junction bases left unmatched: 9. The CDR3 reads CACGLLLGDTGLIF. The DNA of the CDR3 is TGTGCCTGTGGCCTCCTACTGGGGGATACGGGACTCATCTTT.

The chain employs TRDV2 and TRDJ1; TRDD3 might be the D (6 bases). Trimming stripped 0 bases from V and 3 bases from J, with 22 bases between. The germline V gene has CDR1 GEAIGNYY and CDR2 EKD. This CDR3 comprises 18 residues. The CDR3 sequence is CACDTVGGRLPGADKLIF. CDR3 DNA sequence: TGTGCCTGTGACACCGTGGGGGGGAGACTCCCCGGTGCCGATAAACTCATCTTT.

The sample holds a few counts of this clone. A far larger clone lies a single base away; this is likely a read error. Different DNA sequences within this sample yield the same CDR3. The chain combines TRDV2 with TRDJ1; 12 bases are shared with TRDD3. There are 18 residues in the CDR3. CDR1 and CDR2 (germline): GEAIGNYY, EKD. For the CDR3, the DNA is TGTGCCTGTGACACCGTACTGGGGGATACCGAATACACCGATAAACTCATCTTC. Translation gives CACDTVLGDTEYTDKLIF.

Only a few counts were recorded for this clone. A much larger clone sits a single nucleotide away, making a read error possible. The chain carries TRDV2 and TRDJ1, with D possibly matching TRDD3 (5 bases). CDR3 length equals 15 residues. CDR1 GEAIGNYY and CDR2 EKD come from the germline V gene. CDR3 loop: CASDTVGIRTDKLIF. The CDR3 region has the DNA TGTGCCAGTGACACCGTAGGGATCCGGACCGATAAACTCATCTTT.

In this sample, this clone turned up a few times. V usage is TRDV2 and J usage is TRDJ1; 8 bases are shared with TRDD3. From germline, CDR1 is GEAIGNYY and CDR2 EKD. The V segment lost 1 base and the J segment 1 base; nucleotides outside the gene matches: 4. The CDR3 sequence is 15 residues long. The CDR3 loop is CACDTLGILTDKLIF. CDR3 coding DNA: TGTGCCTGTGACACGTTGGGGATACTCACCGATAAACTCATCTTT.

J is TRDJ1 and V is TRDV2, with D possibly being TRDD2 (5 bases). V shed 3 bases and J shed 1 base, with 8 bases lying between them. Germline assignment: CDR1 GEAIGNYY and CDR2 EKD. The CDR3 is 13 residues long. CDR3 amino acids: CACDGLRTDKLIF. CDR3 sequence (DNA): TGTGCCTGTGACGGCCTACGCACCGATAAACTCATCTTT.

This CDR3 reads CACDTVGNNRGTDKLIF. The CDR3 DNA reads TGTGCCTGTGACACCGTGGGGAACAACCGGGGCACCGATAAACTCATCTTT. The J gene is TRDJ1, the V gene TRDV2; D may be TRDD3 (5 bases). There are 17 residues in the CDR3. V was pared by 0 bases and J by 1 base, with 17 bases between. The germline V gene has CDR1 GEAIGNYY and CDR2 EKD.

By share, this clone counts as large. This chain connects TRDV2 to TRDJ1; D possibly corresponds to TRDD3 (5 bases). The germline V gene has CDR1 GEAIGNYY and CDR2 EKD. V was cut by 3 bases and J by 0 bases, with 16 bases left in between. The CDR3 is 16 amino acids. The chain's CDR3 is CACDYIQGEHTDKLIF. In DNA form, the CDR3 reads TGTGCCTGTGACTACATTCAAGGGGAACACACCGATAAACTCATCTTT.

This clone was picked up a small number of times. The chain couples TRDV2 to TRDJ1; 7 bases fit TRDD3. The V gene end was trimmed by 2 bases and the J gene end by 2 bases; junction bases not matched to a gene: 16. This CDR3 is 18 amino acids long. Germline V lookup: CDR1 GEAIGNYY, CDR2 EKD. The chain's CDR3 is CACDIIPGGRPKTDKLIF. DNA for the CDR3: TGTGCCTGTGACATAATTCCTGGGGGCCGCCCGAAGACCGATAAACTCATCTTT.